The rows below give T cell receptor beta chains drawn from one sample of a study of CD8 T cells in ankylosing spondylitis. TCRdb re-called the 5' RACE reads through MiXCR, storing one row per CDR3 protein. The profile shows around 440,000 distinct CDR3 sequences, more than 15% of them singletons. The sample taken for sequencing was blood, either unsorted or a sorted T cell fraction (not recorded which). These receptors were collected from a male donor with ankylosing spondylitis. The CDR3 runs from the conserved cysteine through the conserved F or W. Each record gives: V gene, J gene, clone size, D gene, CDR3 DNA, CDR3 protein. A D gene is named only where the DNA matches it firmly. Part of the rows lack a size; the others show once, few, many or a class for expanded clones.

TRBV5-5,TRBJ2-7,few,TRBD2,TGTGCCAGCAGCACCTTAGCGGGAGCCGAATACGAGCAGTACTTC,CASSTLAGAEYEQYF
TRBV6-2/TRBV6-3,TRBJ2-7,few,TRBD1,TGTGCCAGCAGTAAGGGGACAGGATACTCCTACGAGCAGTACTTC,CASSKGTGYSYEQYF
TRBV11-2,TRBJ2-1,.,TRBD1,TGTGCCAGCAGCTCGATTAGGGGACAGGGACCCAATGAGCAGTTCTTC,CASSSIRGQGPNEQFF
TRBV5-1,TRBJ2-1,.,.,TGCGCCAGCAGCTTGGAGGGCAGCGTCTACAATGAGCAGTTCTTC,CASSLEGSVYNEQFF
TRBV20-1,TRBJ1-1,few,.,TGCAGTGCTAAGGGGGACTCGGGGGCTTTCTTT,CSAKGDSGAFF
TRBV7-2,TRBJ2-3,.,.,TGTGCCAGCAGTCCTAATCTAGCCGGGGCAGATACGCAGTATTTT,CASSPNLAGADTQYF
TRBV12-3/TRBV12-4,TRBJ2-7,.,.,TGTGCCAGCAGTATTGACAGCTACGAGCAGTACTTC,CASSIDSYEQYF
TRBV7-9,TRBJ2-5,.,.,TGTGCCAGCACCTTAACGGGGACCCAAGAGACCCAGTACTTC,CASTLTGTQETQYF
TRBV18,TRBJ1-2,few,TRBD1,TGTGCCAGCTCACCACTCGGGACAGGGGACTATGGCTACACCTTC,CASSPLGTGDYGYTF
TRBV9,TRBJ2-7,.,.,TGTGCCAGCAGCGTAGGAGGGAGCTTCTCCTACGAGCAGTACTTC,CASSVGGSFSYEQYF
TRBV28,TRBJ2-7,.,.,TGTGCCAGCAGTTTAGAGTACTCCTACGAGCAGTACTTC,CASSLEYSYEQYF
TRBV11-1,TRBJ2-5,once,.,TGTGCCACGGGAGAGTACCAAGAGACCCAGTACTTC,CATGEYQETQYF
TRBV5-1,TRBJ2-7,.,.,TGCGCCAGCAACACTAACGGGGAGCAGTACTTC,CASNTNGEQYF
TRBV20-1,TRBJ1-5,.,.,TGCAGTGCTAGAGATCAGGGCAGGGGCAATCAGCCCCAGCATTTT,CSARDQGRGNQPQHF
TRBV6-1,TRBJ1-5,.,.,TGTGCCAGCAGTGAAGTTCAGCCCCAGCATTTT,CASSEVQPQHF
TRBV9,TRBJ1-2,.,.,TGTGCCAGCAGCGTAGCCCCAGCGGGTTTGGGTAGCTATGGCTACACCTTC,CASSVAPAGLGSYGYTF
TRBV11-2,TRBJ2-3,few,.,TGTGCCAGCAGCTTAGCGGGGGGCTTGAGCACAGATACGCAGTATTTT,CASSLAGGLSTDTQYF
TRBV7-8,TRBJ2-1,.,TRBD2,TGTGCCAGCAGGAGACTAGCGGGAGGGCCTACTGTGAATGAGCAGTTCTTC,CASRRLAGGPTVNEQFF
TRBV5-1,TRBJ1-2,.,.,TGCGCCAGCAGCTTGAACACCATCTATGGCTACACCTTC,CASSLNTIYGYTF
TRBV7-6,TRBJ2-3,few,TRBD2,TGTGCCAGCAGCTTTGGTCCTAGCGGTAGCACAGATACGCAGTATTTT,CASSFGPSGSTDTQYF
TRBV2,TRBJ2-2,.,TRBD1,TGTGCCAGCAGCGCAGAAGGGGGCTCGGCCGGGGAGCTGTTTTTT,CASSAEGGSAGELFF
TRBV20-1,TRBJ2-3,few,TRBD2,TGCAGTGCTTCCGGGACTAGCGGCCCCCCTAGCACAGATACGCAGTATTTT,CSASGTSGPPSTDTQYF
TRBV2,TRBJ1-5,few,.,TGTGCCAGCAGCCCGTCGACAATGAGTAGGGGTCAGCCCCAGCATTTT,CASSPSTMSRGQPQHF
TRBV18,TRBJ2-5,.,.,TGTGCCAGCTCACCCGGGCGGCAGGGGGGACAAGAGACCCAGTACTTC,CASSPGRQGGQETQYF
TRBV4-1,TRBJ2-1,.,TRBD2,TGCGCCAGCAGCCAAGGGGGGGGACGGCGACAGCGGAATGAGCAGTTCTTC,CASSQGGGRRQRNEQFF
TRBV5-1,TRBJ2-4,once,.,TGCGCCAGCAGCTTGGGGCTAGCCGGTTCCGGTAACATTCAGTACTTC,CASSLGLAGSGNIQYF
TRBV20-1,TRBJ2-1,few,.,TGCAGTGCTAGAGATAGTAGCAGCTATGAGCAGTTCTTC,CSARDSSSYEQFF
TRBV4-2,TRBJ2-1,many,.,TGTGCCAGCAGCCAAGATTGGGGTCCCCGGAATGAGCAGTTCTTC,CASSQDWGPRNEQFF
TRBV28,TRBJ2-3,.,.,TGTGCCAGCAGTTTATCATCATGGGATACGCAGTATTTT,CASSLSSWDTQYF
TRBV5-8,TRBJ2-7,.,.,TGTGCCAGCAGCTCTACCCTCCGGACCTCCTACGAGCAGTACTTC,CASSSTLRTSYEQYF
TRBV7-3,TRBJ2-2,.,TRBD1,TGTGCCAGCAGCGAGACAGGGGTCGCCACCGGGGAGCTGTTTTTT,CASSETGVATGELFF
TRBV7-2,TRBJ2-1,.,.,TGTGCCAGCAGCCCCCAGGGGCAGGTCAGCTACAATGAGCAGTTCTTC,CASSPQGQVSYNEQFF